The rows below give T cell receptor beta chains drawn from one sample of a study of blood T cell repertoires in COVID-19. Clones were read by immunoSEQ multiplex PCR, and TCRdb kept only the in-frame ones, dropping some. The profile covers about 380,000 clones, with roughly 77% appearing a single time and around 1% taken by the ten largest. Sequencing input: peripheral blood. The receptor source for this set is a human donor with acute or convalescent COVID-19. The donor label of this sample is uncertain. Each CDR3 is given with its conserved first and last residue. The D gene is left open where the match is weak. Clone sizes are given selectively: once, few, many, or a class where the clone is expanded.

J,V,size,D,DNA,CDR3
TRBJ1-1,TRBV2,-,-,TGTGCCAGCCTCTACTCCCAGCTAGGAGCTTTCTTT,CASLYSQLGAFF
TRBJ1-1,TRBV9,-,-,TGTGCCAGCAGCGTAGGAGCGGCAGCGTACACTGAAGCTTTCTTT,CASSVGAAAYTEAFF
TRBJ2-5,TRBV2,-,TRBD2,TGTGCCAGCAGTCAAGGACTAGCGGGGGGACAAGAGACCCAGTACTTC,CASSQGLAGGQETQYF
TRBJ1-5,TRBV28,-,TRBD1,TGTGCCAGCAGTTTACGTTTGACAGGGGGCCTTAATCAGCCCCAGCATTTT,CASSLRLTGGLNQPQHF
TRBJ1-5,TRBV9,-,-,TGTGCCAGCAGTCCAGAACCTAGCAATCAGCCCCAGCATTTT,CASSPEPSNQPQHF
TRBJ1-2,TRBV28,-,-,TGTGCCACTGCAGGGGAAGGGCCTAACTATGGCTACACCTTC,CATAGEGPNYGYTF
TRBJ1-1,TRBV30,-,-,TGTGCCTGGCAATCACAGCGGACTGAAGCTTTCTTT,CAWQSQRTEAFF
TRBJ1-4,TRBV30,-,-,TGTGCCTGGAGCTCTGGGGGGGCATTTGGTGAAAAACTGTTTTTT,CAWSSGGAFGEKLFF
TRBJ1-4,TRBV30,-,-,TGTGCCTGGAGTGTACAGGCAGGCGGTGAAAAACTGTTTTTT,CAWSVQAGGEKLFF
TRBJ1-1,TRBV5-1,-,-,TGCGCCAGCAGCCCAGCGGACAGCGAAATGAACACTGAAGCTTTCTTT,CASSPADSEMNTEAFF
TRBJ2-7,TRBV27,-,TRBD2,TGTGCCAGCAGAAAGACTAGCGGGTACGAGCAGTACTTC,CASRKTSGYEQYF
TRBJ2-6,TRBV7-2,-,-,TGTGCCAGCAGCTTTCCGCGACAGGGACTCTCTGGGGCCAACGTCCTGACTTTC,CASSFPRQGLSGANVLTF
TRBJ2-5,TRBV5-1,-,TRBD2,TGCGCCACCGCTCTAGCGGGGGAAGAGACCCAGTACTTC,CATALAGEETQYF
TRBJ1-2,TRBV5-6,few,-,TGTGCCAGCAGCTCCAACAGGGTTGGCGGCTACACCTTC,CASSSNRVGGYTF
TRBJ2-2,TRBV3-1/TRBV3-2,few,TRBD1,TGTGCCAGCAGCCCCGGGACAGGGTCCACCGGGGAGCTGTTTTTT,CASSPGTGSTGELFF
TRBJ1-1,TRBV29-1,-,-,TGCAGCGTTGCAGGACAGAACACTGAAGCTTTCTTT,CSVAGQNTEAFF
TRBJ1-2,TRBV15,-,-,TGTGCCACCAGCAATGGGGCAGGCCGAATCTATGGCTACACCTTC,CATSNGAGRIYGYTF
TRBJ2-1,TRBV2,-,-,TGTGCCAGCAGTGACATGAGTTACAATGAGCAGTTCTTC,CASSDMSYNEQFF
TRBJ2-7,TRBV19,-,-,TGTGCCAGTAGTATCATAGGGGCGGGATCCTACGAGCAGTACTTC,CASSIIGAGSYEQYF
TRBJ2-1,TRBV5-1,-,TRBD2,TGCGCCAGCAGCTTGCGGACTAGCGGTGTAGGTGAGCAGTTCTTC,CASSLRTSGVGEQFF
TRBJ2-1,TRBV24-1,-,-,TGTGCCACCAGTGATTTCGTGGCAGGCCACAATGAGCAGTTCTTC,CATSDFVAGHNEQFF
TRBJ2-7,TRBV11-3,-,-,TGTGCCAGCAGCTTAGGATCTGGGGGGGAGCAGTACTTC,CASSLGSGGEQYF
TRBJ1-1,TRBV18,-,-,TGTGCCAGCTCATCGTCCCCGACAGGGAACACTGAAGCTTTCTTT,CASSSSPTGNTEAFF
TRBJ1-3,TRBV7-9,-,TRBD1,TGTGCCACGGGACAGTACTCTGGAAACACCATATATTTT,CATGQYSGNTIYF
TRBJ1-6,TRBV27,-,TRBD1,TGTGCCAGCAGTGACCACAGGGGTAGCAATTCACCCCTCCACTTT,CASSDHRGSNSPLHF
TRBJ1-5,TRBV18,-,-,TGTGCCAGCTCACCCGCGGGGGGGCGCTTTCAGCCCCAGCATTTT,CASSPAGGRFQPQHF
TRBJ1-2,TRBV5-5,-,TRBD1,TGTGCCAGCAGCTCCTTCTCCGGGACAGGGAACTATGGCTACACCTTC,CASSSFSGTGNYGYTF
TRBJ2-7,TRBV6-6,-,TRBD1,TGTGCCAGCAAAGGGGGACAGGGGGCTCGCGAGCAGTACTTC,CASKGGQGAREQYF
TRBJ1-2,TRBV6-5,once,TRBD1,TGTGCCAGCAGGAGACAGGGCGGAGGCTACACCTTC,CASRRQGGGYTF
TRBJ2-3,TRBV5-1,-,TRBD2,TGCGCCAGCGGGCTGGCGGGGGTACAAGATACGCAGTATTTT,CASGLAGVQDTQYF
TRBJ2-1,TRBV2,-,TRBD2,TGTGCCAGCAGTTTTACAGCGGGAGGATCTTATGAGCAGTTCTTC,CASSFTAGGSYEQFF
TRBJ1-1,TRBV6-6,-,-,TGTGCCAGCAGTTACGGATTGGGGGCTACGAACACTGAAGCTTTCTTT,CASSYGLGATNTEAFF
TRBJ1-1,TRBV19,-,-,TGTGCCAGTAGTCCCGGGGGATTGAACACTGAAGCTTTCTTT,CASSPGGLNTEAFF
TRBJ1-5,TRBV2,few,TRBD1,TGTGCCAGCAGCGGACAGGGATGGGGACAGCCCCAGCATTTT,CASSGQGWGQPQHF
TRBJ1-3,TRBV2,-,-,TGTGCCAGCGAAGACGCAAGCGCTGGAAACACCATATATTTT,CASEDASAGNTIYF
TRBJ2-1,TRBV7-8,-,-,TGTGCCAGCAGCTTACGGGATAAATCCTCGGATGAGCAGTTCTTC,CASSLRDKSSDEQFF
TRBJ1-2,TRBV27,-,-,TGTGCCAGCAGTTCCAGCGTTAACTATGGCTACACCTTC,CASSSSVNYGYTF
TRBJ1-1,TRBV2,-,-,TGTGCCAGCAGTCTTGTTCAGGGGACCACTGAAGCTTTCTTT,CASSLVQGTTEAFF
TRBJ2-2,TRBV6-5,-,-,TGTGCCAGCAGTTTGACAGGCTCGTCCACCGGGGAGCTGTTTTTT,CASSLTGSSTGELFF
TRBJ2-6,TRBV6-6,-,TRBD1,TGTGCCAGCAGTCCGATGGGACAGGGGCACTCTGGGGCCAACGTCCTGACTTTC,CASSPMGQGHSGANVLTF
TRBJ1-1,TRBV6-5,-,-,TGTGCCAGCAGTTACTCGATATCAGGGTATGCTGAAGCTTTCTTT,CASSYSISGYAEAFF
TRBJ2-7,TRBV6-5,-,TRBD2,TGTGCCAGCAGTTACACTAGCGGGAGCTCCTACGAGCAGTACTTC,CASSYTSGSSYEQYF
TRBJ1-2,TRBV5-6,few,TRBD1,TGTGCCAGCAGGCGGACAGGGGGCGCGGGTTTCTATGGCTACACCTTC,CASRRTGGAGFYGYTF
TRBJ2-7,TRBV4-2,-,TRBD2,TGTGCCAGCAGCTCCGGGCTAGCGGGTCCCAACGAGCAGTACTTC,CASSSGLAGPNEQYF
TRBJ2-7,TRBV11-2,-,TRBD2,TGTGCCAGCAGCGGACCCTCGGGAGGGAAGGACGAGCAGTACTTC,CASSGPSGGKDEQYF
TRBJ2-2,TRBV18,-,TRBD1,TGTGCCAGCTCCCGGACAGGACAGGGGGGCACCGGGGAGCTGTTTTTT,CASSRTGQGGTGELFF
TRBJ1-4,TRBV2,-,TRBD1,TGTGCCAGCAGTGAAGGATGGGGGACAGGGGAAATGGAAAAACTGTTTTTT,CASSEGWGTGEMEKLFF
TRBJ2-7,TRBV7-9,-,-,TGTGCCGCAGAATTTGATGAGGGTCCGACTAGCGAGCAGTACTTC,CAAEFDEGPTSEQYF
TRBJ1-5,TRBV6-5,-,TRBD1,TGTGCCTCAAGGAAGGGACAGAAGAATCAGCCCCAGCATTTT,CASRKGQKNQPQHF
TRBJ1-1,TRBV30,-,TRBD1,TGTGCCTGGAGCCCGGGACAGGGGCAAAAAGAAGCTTTCTTT,CAWSPGQGQKEAFF
TRBJ1-2,TRBV10-2,-,-,TGCGCCACTTCCGGAGGTAGCTATGGCTACACCTTC,CATSGGSYGYTF
TRBJ1-2,TRBV6-5,-,TRBD1,TGTGCCAGCAGACCCTGGACAGGGCCTAACTATGGCTACACCTTC,CASRPWTGPNYGYTF
TRBJ2-7,TRBV2,-,-,TGTGCCAGCATTGGGTCGGACAGACCAAGGTGGTACTTC,CASIGSDRPRWYF
TRBJ1-6,TRBV11-1,once,-,TGTGCCAGCAGCCCCGGCGGGTCCGTAACAACCCTCCACTTT,CASSPGGSVTTLHF
TRBJ1-1,TRBV27,-,TRBD1,TGTGCCAGCAGGGCAGGGGGACCAGCTTTCTTT,CASRAGGPAFF
TRBJ2-1,TRBV7-9,few,TRBD2,TGTGCCAGCAGCCCCAGGCGGGAGCTCAATGAGCAGTTCTTC,CASSPRRELNEQFF
TRBJ2-1,TRBV11-2,-,-,TGTGCCAGCAGCTTGACTCGGTACAATGAGCAGTTCTTC,CASSLTRYNEQFF
TRBJ1-1,TRBV10-3,-,-,TGTGCCATCGGGGGCCAATTAGTGAACACTGAAGCTTTCTTT,CAIGGQLVNTEAFF
TRBJ2-2,TRBV2,-,TRBD2,TGTGCCAGCAGACTCGGGACTACCTACACCGGGGAGCTGTTTTTT,CASRLGTTYTGELFF
TRBJ1-5,TRBV19,once,-,TGTGCCAGTAGCTCTCGGGGTCAGCCCCAGCATTTT,CASSSRGQPQHF